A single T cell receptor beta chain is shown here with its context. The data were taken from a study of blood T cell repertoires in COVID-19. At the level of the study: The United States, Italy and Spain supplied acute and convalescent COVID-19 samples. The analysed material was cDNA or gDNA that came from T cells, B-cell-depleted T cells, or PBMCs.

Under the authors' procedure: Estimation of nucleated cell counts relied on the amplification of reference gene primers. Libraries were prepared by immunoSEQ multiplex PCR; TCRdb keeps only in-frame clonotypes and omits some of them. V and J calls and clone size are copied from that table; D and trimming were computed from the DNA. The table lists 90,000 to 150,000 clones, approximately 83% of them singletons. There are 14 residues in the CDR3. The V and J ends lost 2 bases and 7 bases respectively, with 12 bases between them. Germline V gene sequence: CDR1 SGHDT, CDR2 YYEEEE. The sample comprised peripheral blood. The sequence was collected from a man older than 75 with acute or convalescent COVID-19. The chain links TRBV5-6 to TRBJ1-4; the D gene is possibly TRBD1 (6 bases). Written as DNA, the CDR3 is TGTGCCAGCAGCTTATGGGGGCCTGGTGAAAAACTGTTTTTT. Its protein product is CASSLWGPGEKLFF.